A selection of T cell receptor beta chains follows, all from one sample in a study of cytomegalovirus exposure and HLA in healthy donors. This table comes from immunoSEQ multiplex PCR, and its TCRdb copy is limited to in-frame clones, with some not included. The sample has approximately 74,000 clones, approximately 80% seen once; the top ten hold 2.5% to 3%. Sample: PBMCs. Receptors were obtained from a woman aged 25-40 years in good health and CMV-seronegative. The CDR3 runs from the conserved cysteine through the conserved F or W. A D gene is named only where the DNA matches it firmly. For some rows the clone size is stated as once, few or many, or as a class when expanded; others skip it.

CDR3: CASSLDRGPYGYTF
DNA: TGTGCCAGCAGCCTGGACAGGGGGCCCTATGGCTACACCTTC
J: TRBJ1-2
size: .
V: TRBV7-2
D: TRBD1

CDR3: CASSLGGTGREKLFF
DNA: TGTGCCAGCAGTTTGGGCGGGACAGGGCGAGAAAAACTGTTTTTT
J: TRBJ1-4
size: few
V: TRBV28
D: TRBD1

CDR3: CASSISQVNTEAFF
DNA: TGTGCCAGCAGTATCTCACAGGTGAACACTGAAGCTTTCTTT
J: TRBJ1-1
size: .
V: TRBV28
D: .

CDR3: CASSQSKASGVYNEQFF
DNA: TGCGCCAGCAGCCAATCCAAGGCTAGCGGGGTATACAATGAGCAGTTCTTC
J: TRBJ2-1
size: few
V: TRBV4-3
D: TRBD2

CDR3: CASSRPGSYEQYF
DNA: TGCGCCAGCAGCCGGCCCGGGAGCTACGAGCAGTACTTC
J: TRBJ2-7
size: .
V: TRBV5-1
D: .

CDR3: CASSLVPGSTNEKLFF
DNA: TGTGCCAGCAGCTTAGTACCAGGATCAACTAATGAAAAACTGTTTTTT
J: TRBJ1-4
size: .
V: TRBV11-2
D: .

CDR3: CASTLYSSGDYTF
DNA: TGTGCCAGCACCCTTTACTCTTCAGGGGACTACACCTTC
J: TRBJ1-2
size: .
V: TRBV28
D: .

CDR3: CASSLANSDYLVYGYTF
DNA: TGTGCCAGCAGCTTAGCGAACAGCGACTATCTCGTCTATGGCTACACCTTC
J: TRBJ1-2
size: .
V: TRBV7-2
D: .

CDR3: CASSSPTVINEQFF
DNA: TGTGCCAGCAGCTCGCCGACAGTAATCAATGAGCAGTTCTTC
J: TRBJ2-1
size: .
V: TRBV5-6
D: .

CDR3: CASSTTGQGAADTQYF
DNA: TGTGCCAGTAGTACGACGGGACAGGGGGCTGCAGATACGCAGTATTTT
J: TRBJ2-3
size: .
V: TRBV19
D: TRBD1

CDR3: CASSLRQGRLQETQYF
DNA: TGTGCCAGCAGCTTACGACAGGGGCGACTTCAAGAGACCCAGTACTTC
J: TRBJ2-5
size: .
V: TRBV11-3
D: TRBD1

CDR3: CASRATGSYTDTQYF
DNA: TGTGCCAGCAGGGCGACAGGGAGCTACACAGATACGCAGTATTTT
J: TRBJ2-3
size: .
V: TRBV2
D: TRBD1

CDR3: CASSFPFDEKPGELFF
DNA: TGTGCCAGCAGTTTTCCCTTCGATGAGAAGCCCGGGGAGCTGTTTTTT
J: TRBJ2-2
size: .
V: TRBV27
D: .

CDR3: CASSYETARGSEAFF
DNA: TGTGCCAGCAGTTACGAGACAGCAAGAGGTTCTGAAGCTTTCTTT
J: TRBJ1-1
size: .
V: TRBV6-5
D: .

CDR3: CAWSLDRNYGYTF
DNA: TGTGCCTGGAGTCTGGACAGGAACTATGGCTACACCTTC
J: TRBJ1-2
size: once
V: TRBV30
D: TRBD1

CDR3: CASSPGVSVETQYF
DNA: TGTGCCAGCAGCCCCGGGGTATCTGTAGAGACCCAGTACTTC
J: TRBJ2-5
size: .
V: TRBV7-2
D: .

CDR3: CASSLMRGQSPLHF
DNA: TGTGCCAGCAGTTTAATGAGGGGGCAATCACCCCTCCACTTT
J: TRBJ1-6
size: once
V: TRBV27
D: TRBD1

CDR3: CASSFWGGQGNYEQYF
DNA: TGTGCCAGCAGTTTTTGGGGGGGACAGGGAAACTACGAGCAGTACTTC
J: TRBJ2-7
size: .
V: TRBV28
D: TRBD1

CDR3: CASHRRAGNNEQFF
DNA: TGCGCCAGCCACCGGAGGGCCGGTAACAATGAGCAGTTCTTC
J: TRBJ2-1
size: .
V: TRBV5-1
D: .

CDR3: CASSFALPGRVGSPLHF
DNA: TGTGCCAGCAGCTTTGCCCTTCCCGGGAGGGTAGGGTCACCCCTCCACTTT
J: TRBJ1-6
size: .
V: TRBV12-1
D: .

CDR3: CASSVGVNEQFF
DNA: TGTGCCAGCAGCGTAGGAGTCAATGAGCAGTTCTTC
J: TRBJ2-1
size: .
V: TRBV9
D: .

CDR3: CASSTSGLGNSPLHF
DNA: TGCGCCAGCAGCACCTCAGGTTTGGGTAATTCACCCCTCCACTTT
J: TRBJ1-6
size: .
V: TRBV4-3
D: .

CDR3: CASTPPGGTEETGYGYTF
DNA: TGTGCCAGCACCCCCCCCGGAGGGACGGAAGAAACGGGTTATGGCTACACCTTC
J: TRBJ1-2
size: once
V: TRBV7-2
D: .

CDR3: CASSLGPYNEQFF
DNA: TGTGCCAGCAGCTTAGGGCCATACAATGAGCAGTTCTTC
J: TRBJ2-1
size: .
V: TRBV11-3
D: .

CDR3: CASSRAGVDGYTF
DNA: TGTGCCAGCTCAAGGGCAGGGGTGGATGGCTACACCTTC
J: TRBJ1-2
size: .
V: TRBV18
D: .

CDR3: CASSLNGRGTGNTIYF
DNA: TGTGCCAGCAGTCTTAATGGGCGGGGGACAGGGAACACCATATATTTT
J: TRBJ1-3
size: .
V: TRBV27
D: TRBD1

CDR3: CASSMRGPRLGVSEAFF
DNA: TGTGCCAGTAGTATGAGGGGGCCTCGGCTTGGGGTGTCTGAAGCTTTCTTT
J: TRBJ1-1
size: .
V: TRBV19
D: TRBD1

CDR3: CASSLVLGEVSSYNEQFF
DNA: TGTGCCAGCAGCTTAGTCTTAGGGGAGGTAAGCTCCTACAATGAGCAGTTCTTC
J: TRBJ2-1
size: .
V: TRBV7-2
D: .

CDR3: CASSPGTGAHNEQFF
DNA: TGTGCCAGCAGCCCGGGGACAGGGGCCCACAATGAGCAGTTCTTC
J: TRBJ2-1
size: .
V: TRBV13
D: TRBD1

CDR3: CASSLRTGFGNTEAFF
DNA: TGTGCCAGCAGCTTAAGGACGGGGTTCGGGAACACTGAAGCTTTCTTT
J: TRBJ1-1
size: .
V: TRBV7-8
D: .

CDR3: CSVEGAGETQYF
DNA: TGCAGCGTCGAGGGGGCGGGGGAGACCCAGTACTTC
J: TRBJ2-5
size: once
V: TRBV29-1
D: .

CDR3: CASSFSGGAYEQYF
DNA: TGCGCCAGCAGCTTCAGCGGGGGGGCCTACGAGCAGTACTTC
J: TRBJ2-7
size: .
V: TRBV5-1
D: TRBD2

CDR3: CASSSLHRQPQHF
DNA: TGTGCCAGCAGCTCCCTCCACAGACAGCCCCAGCATTTT
J: TRBJ1-5
size: .
V: TRBV6-5
D: .

CDR3: CASSLDTPGVGNTEAFF
DNA: TGCGCCAGCAGCTTGGACACCCCCGGGGTCGGGAACACTGAAGCTTTCTTT
J: TRBJ1-1
size: .
V: TRBV5-1
D: .

CDR3: CASRTGLAGGFKSHEQYF
DNA: TGTGCCAGCAGGACGGGACTAGCGGGGGGGTTCAAGTCCCACGAGCAGTACTTC
J: TRBJ2-7
size: .
V: TRBV2
D: TRBD2

CDR3: CASSYAGTSIGELFF
DNA: TGTGCCAGCAGTTACGCCGGGACTAGCATCGGGGAGCTGTTTTTT
J: TRBJ2-2
size: .
V: TRBV6-5
D: TRBD2

CDR3: CASSFGQNRNSPLHF
DNA: TGTGCCAGCAGTTTTGGACAGAACCGAAATTCACCCCTCCACTTT
J: TRBJ1-6
size: .
V: TRBV6-5
D: .

CDR3: CASNLGDTGELFF
DNA: TGCGCCAGCAATCTCGGTGACACCGGGGAGCTGTTTTTT
J: TRBJ2-2
size: once
V: TRBV5-1
D: .

CDR3: CASSLQASGGYEQYF
DNA: TGTGCCAGCAGCTTGCAGGCTAGCGGGGGCTACGAGCAGTACTTC
J: TRBJ2-7
size: once
V: TRBV5-4
D: TRBD2

CDR3: CASSAETGYHTEAFF
DNA: TGTGCCAGCAGTGCTGAGACAGGATATCACACTGAAGCTTTCTTT
J: TRBJ1-1
size: .
V: TRBV2
D: .

CDR3: CASSQNPVATNEKLFF
DNA: TGTGCCAGCAGCCAAAACCCGGTTGCAACTAATGAAAAACTGTTTTTT
J: TRBJ1-4
size: few
V: TRBV7-6
D: .

CDR3: CASSLWGGQGNEQFF
DNA: TGTGCCAGCAGTTTATGGGGGGGGCAGGGTAATGAGCAGTTCTTC
J: TRBJ2-1
size: .
V: TRBV27
D: .

CDR3: CASSLELRGSEAFF
DNA: TGTGCCAGCAGCTTGGAGTTGAGGGGGTCTGAAGCTTTCTTT
J: TRBJ1-1
size: .
V: TRBV7-6
D: .

CDR3: CASRTVETQYF
DNA: TGTGCCAGCCGGACAGTTGAGACCCAGTACTTC
J: TRBJ2-5
size: .
V: TRBV28
D: .

CDR3: CASRVNRDRVFYTF
DNA: TGTGCCAGCAGAGTAAACCGGGACAGGGTTTTCTACACCTTC
J: TRBJ1-2
size: .
V: TRBV28
D: TRBD1

CDR3: CASSYRDNQETQYF
DNA: TGTGCCAGCAGCTACCGGGACAACCAAGAGACCCAGTACTTC
J: TRBJ2-5
size: .
V: TRBV5-4
D: .

CDR3: CASSWAGQNNEQFF
DNA: TGTGCCAGCAGTTGGGCAGGACAAAACAATGAGCAGTTCTTC
J: TRBJ2-1
size: .
V: TRBV6-5
D: .

CDR3: CASSLQGRNTEAFF
DNA: TGTGCCAGCAGCCTGCAGGGGAGGAACACTGAAGCTTTCTTT
J: TRBJ1-1
size: few
V: TRBV7-9
D: .

CDR3: CASSGPGQGTEGEQYF
DNA: TGTGCCAGTAGTGGTCCGGGACAGGGGACGGAAGGCGAGCAGTACTTC
J: TRBJ2-7
size: .
V: TRBV19
D: TRBD1

CDR3: CASSAPGLEGETQYF
DNA: TGTGCCAGCAGCGCCCCCGGACTAGAGGGAGAGACCCAGTACTTC
J: TRBJ2-5
size: .
V: TRBV11-3
D: TRBD2

CDR3: CASSPPGTGLDGYGYTF
DNA: TGTGCCAGCTCCCCCCCCGGGACAGGGCTTGATGGATATGGCTACACCTTC
J: TRBJ1-2
size: .
V: TRBV18
D: TRBD1

CDR3: CASSTTGTSGARTQYF
DNA: TGTGCCAGCAGCACGACCGGGACTAGCGGGGCGCGGACGCAGTATTTT
J: TRBJ2-3
size: few
V: TRBV7-9
D: TRBD2

CDR3: CASSRPVGQETQYF
DNA: TGTGCCAGCAGTCGTCCGGTTGGCCAAGAGACCCAGTACTTC
J: TRBJ2-5
size: .
V: TRBV28
D: .

CDR3: CASSLENRGRKNTEAFF
DNA: TGCGCCAGCAGCTTGGAGAACAGGGGACGAAAGAACACTGAAGCTTTCTTT
J: TRBJ1-1
size: .
V: TRBV5-1
D: TRBD1

CDR3: CSVLAGAPGSPLHF
DNA: TGCAGCGTTCTGGCAGGGGCCCCAGGATCACCCCTCCACTTT
J: TRBJ1-6
size: .
V: TRBV29-1
D: .

CDR3: CASSTSGGPNNEQFF
DNA: TGTGCCAGTAGTACGAGCGGGGGGCCGAACAATGAGCAGTTCTTC
J: TRBJ2-1
size: .
V: TRBV19
D: TRBD2

CDR3: CASSSGQANTGELFF
DNA: TGCGCCAGCAGTTCGGGACAGGCGAACACCGGGGAGCTGTTTTTT
J: TRBJ2-2
size: .
V: TRBV10-1
D: TRBD1

CDR3: CASRVLPDTAYEQYF
DNA: TGTGCCAGCAGGGTACTCCCGGACACCGCCTACGAGCAGTACTTC
J: TRBJ2-7
size: .
V: TRBV5-5
D: .

CDR3: CASSSRGGFGPTNEKLFF
DNA: TGCGCCAGCAGCTCCCGCGGGGGTTTCGGACCAACTAATGAAAAACTGTTTTTT
J: TRBJ1-4
size: .
V: TRBV5-1
D: .